The entry that follows covers one TCR beta chain sequence. Its specificity is unknown. These data come from a study of STAT5B mutations in CD4+ large granular lymphocyte leukemia. Notes on the study in general: 8/27 top patient clones versus 2/35 control clones were TRBV06-family.

Sequencing used immunoSEQ multiplex PCR; TCRdb keeps in-frame clones, though not all of them. The repertoire holds 20,000 to 25,000 clones, 72% seen once, with 0.65% in the top ten. The germline gives CDR1 SGHVS, CDR2 FQNEAQ. The CDR3 consists of 11 residues. Deletions cut 1 base from V and 9 bases from J, with 4 bases between. The chain employs TRBV7-8 and TRBJ2-1; D call uncertain. Sequenced input: CD4+ T cells from blood buffy coats. The sequence was obtained from a human donor in good health. CDR3 sequence: CASSLGGEQFF. DNA for the CDR3: TGTGCCAGCAGCTTAGGAGGTGAGCAGTTCTTC.